This TCR beta chain was identified during a study of blood T cells in healthy people across ages. This clonotype occurred once. CDR1 and CDR2 from the germline V gene are MRHNA and SNTAGT. The CDR3 sequence is 18 residues long. V trimming: 7 bases; J trimming: 3 bases; junction bases outside the gene matches: 16. A second PCR, run for about 6 to 11 cycles, used a sample-barcoded 5' primer plus a J-beta primer mix. Using its own MiXCR run on the 5' RACE reads, TCRdb lists one record per CDR3 protein. The data contain over 1,500,000 distinct CDR3 sequences, around half of them singletons. The chain combines TRBV6-4 with TRBJ2-5, with 11 positions matching TRBD2. The source is a woman aged 40 to 50 in good health. Sequenced input: blood. CDR3 DNA: TGTGCCAGCAATCATCTTCGCTTAGCGGGGGGGCCCGAAGAGACCCAGTACTTC. Its protein product is CASNHLRLAGGPEETQYF.